This passage covers 14 T cell receptor beta chains from one sample sequenced in a study of T-cell memory formation after mild COVID-19. One entry per CDR3 protein, called by TCRdb with MiXCR from the 5' RACE reads. This table has under 350,000 distinct CDR3 sequences, around 16% appearing once. The source material was PBMCs or a T cell subset sorted from them (not recorded which). Every receptor here comes from a man aged 18 to 35 who had mild COVID-19 (a few samples of this study predate the infection). Cell type and time point are not known.

The sample holds a few counts of this clonotype. V and J are TRBV7-8 and TRBJ1-5; unclear D gene. CDR1 and CDR2 from the germline V gene are SGHVS and FQNEAQ. Trimming took 5 bases from V and 0 from J, leaving 8 bases between them. CDR3 length: 14 residues. The CDR3 sequence: CASSPWGSNQPQHF. In nucleotides, the CDR3 is TGTGCCAGCAGCCCCTGGGGTAGCAATCAGCCCCAGCATTTT.

There are many counts of this clonotype. The chain is built from TRBV11-2 and TRBJ2-3; D unresolved. The CDR3 spans 12 residues. Germline V lookup: CDR1 SGHAT, CDR2 FQNNGV. The V end was cut by 5 bases, the J end by 6 bases, with 9 bases between. The CDR3 DNA reads TGTGCCAGCAGCCGGAACTGGGATACGCAGTATTTT. It encodes CASSRNWDTQYF.

The chain is built from TRBV7-9 and TRBJ2-2; 12 bases are shared with TRBD2. Per germline, CDR1 SEHNR and CDR2 FQNEAQ (reference sequence). The CDR3 has 16 amino acids. V lost 5 bases to trimming and J lost 6 bases; unmatched junction nucleotides: 7. The CDR3 spells CASSTGLAGLSGELFF. The CDR3 coding sequence is TGTGCCAGCAGCACAGGACTAGCGGGGCTCTCCGGGGAGCTGTTTTTT.

This clonotype was detected only a few times. The V gene is TRBV29-1, the J gene TRBJ2-3; D not certain. Germline-derived CDR1 and CDR2 are SQVTM and ANQGSEA. There are 12 residues in the CDR3. V lost 7 bases and J lost 6, with 14 bases in between. CDR3 coding DNA: TGCAGCGCCCTCGGATTCGGCGATACGCAGTATTTT. Its protein is CSALGFGDTQYF.

This chain connects TRBV5-6 to TRBJ1-6; the D gene is possibly TRBD1 (5 bases). The V gene's germline CDR1 is SGHDT and CDR2 YYEEEE. CDR3 length equals 13 residues. V was pared by 5 bases and J by 8 bases, with 11 bases between. The CDR3, as DNA: TGTGCCAGCAGACCTCTGGGGGATTCACCCCTCCACTTT. Translating gives CASRPLGDSPLHF.

This clonotype came up a few times. The V gene is TRBV4-3, the J gene TRBJ1-1, with TRBD1 matching over 12 bases. Losses at the gene ends were 1 base for V and 5 bases for J; bases not matched to a gene: 2. Germline loops: CDR1 LGHNA, CDR2 YSLEER. This CDR3 is built from 15 residues. The CDR3 DNA reads as TGCGCCAGCAGCCAAGGGGACAGGGGGCGAACTGAAGCTTTCTTT. It is translated as CASSQGDRGRTEAFF.

CDR3 DNA sequence: TGTGCCAGCAGTTTAAACAGTGGAAACACCATATATTTT. It yields the protein CASSLNSGNTIYF. The V and J genes are TRBV27 and TRBJ1-3; D remains ambiguous. Deletions cut 2 bases from V and 3 bases from J, with 5 bases between. Per germline, CDR1 MNHEY and CDR2 SMNVEV (reference sequence). The CDR3 covers 13 residues.

This clonotype has a handful of counts. The rearrangement uses TRBV5-1 and TRBJ1-1; D gene ambiguous. This CDR3 has 15 residues. Germline values: CDR1 SGHRS, CDR2 YFSETQ. V lost 0 bases and J lost 3, with 12 bases in between. The CDR3 region is CASSLEAGYDTEAFF. The CDR3 region has the DNA TGCGCCAGCAGCTTGGAAGCGGGGTATGACACTGAAGCTTTCTTT.

The V and J genes are TRBV7-8 and TRBJ2-1; 13 nucleotides match TRBD2. The trim removed 5 bases at V and 8 bases at J, leaving 12 bases unmatched. This CDR3 is built from 17 residues. Germline CDR1 SGHVS, CDR2 FQNEAQ. This CDR3 reads CASSVDAGTSGVYEQFF. DNA of the CDR3: TGTGCCAGCAGCGTTGACGCCGGGACTAGCGGGGTTTATGAGCAGTTCTTC.

The chain employs TRBV6-1 and TRBJ1-5; D remains ambiguous. Germline CDR1 reads MNHNS; CDR2 reads SASEGT. V shed 8 bases and J shed 2 bases, with 10 bases lying between them. This CDR3 comprises 13 residues. The CDR3 DNA reads as TGTGCCAGCGATTTTAGCGGCAATCAGCCCCAGCATTTT. This translates into CASDFSGNQPQHF.

This clonotype occurred a few times. This chain uses TRBV9 with TRBJ2-3; 7 bases are shared with TRBD1. V trimming: 4 bases; J trimming: 3 bases; junction bases outside the gene matches: 11. The V gene's germline CDR1 is SGDLS and CDR2 YYNGEE. The CDR3 contains 16 residues. In DNA, the CDR3 is TGTGCCAGCAGCCAAAAGGGACAGCTTTTGACAGATACGCAGTATTTT. It encodes CASSQKGQLLTDTQYF.

The chain links TRBV15 to TRBJ2-5; no reliable D call. Germline V gene data show CDR1 as LNHNV and CDR2 as YYDKDF (reference sequence). The CDR3 has 14 amino acids. The V and J ends lost 4 bases and 2 bases respectively, with 11 bases between them. This CDR3 reads CATSTGPQQETQYF. CDR3 nucleotide sequence: TGTGCCACCAGCACTGGGCCCCAACAAGAGACCCAGTACTTC.

This chain joins TRBV27 and TRBJ2-7; D is unresolved. Germline CDR1 and CDR2: MNHEY and SMNVEV (reference sequence). CDR3 length: 12 residues. The ends were cut back, 6 bases at V and 7 bases at J, with 13 bases in the middle. In DNA, the CDR3 is TGTGCCAGCAGACGCGCTCTGGGGGAGCAGTACTTC. This sequence encodes CASRRALGEQYF.

At least ten counts were recorded for this clonotype. The chain uses TRBV10-3 and TRBJ1-4; D might be TRBD1 (5 bases). The germline CDR1 and CDR2 sequences are ENHRY and SYGVKD. V was cut by 2 bases and J by 7 bases, with 11 bases left in between. The CDR3 has 14 amino acids. The CDR3 is CAISEVQGGEKLFF. DNA for the CDR3: TGTGCCATCAGTGAGGTCCAGGGCGGTGAAAAACTGTTTTTT.